A single sample gave rise to the 10 T cell receptor beta chains below, sequenced in a study of Graves' ophthalmopathy and Graves' hyperthyroidism. From RNA, the CDR3 regions of TCR beta chains were amplified and sequenced. Second-round multiplex PCR followed a first-round RT-PCR using HTBI primers. A single record per CDR3 protein comes from TCRdb applying MiXCR to the multiplex PCR reads. This sample has a few hundred thousand distinct CDR3 sequences, with roughly 40% found just once. The sequencing sample was made of peripheral blood or thyroid tissue (not recorded which). The receptors shown here come from an adult man with Graves' hyperthyroidism.

This clonotype was seen ten or more times. The chain uses TRBV5-1 and TRBJ2-2; TRBD2 matches at 9 bases. This CDR3 contains 16 residues. Germline V gene lookup returns CDR1 SGHRS and CDR2 YFSETQ. V lost 3 bases to trimming and J lost 1 base; unmatched junction nucleotides: 4. CDR3 amino acids: CASSSYSGRNTGELFF. CDR3 sequence (DNA): TGCGCCAGCAGCTCCTATAGCGGGAGGAACACCGGGGAGCTGTTTTTT.

This clonotype was seen repeatedly, ten times or more. The CDR3 is CASSPGTADEAFF. The CDR3 DNA is TGTGCCAGCAGCCCCGGGACAGCAGATGAAGCTTTCTTT. The rearrangement links TRBV11-2 to TRBJ1-1, with 7 bases aligning to TRBD1. Trimming at V came to 5 bases and at J to 7 bases, leaving 7 bases not matched to a gene. The germline V gene has CDR1 SGHAT and CDR2 FQNNGV. The CDR3 runs to 13 residues.

The rearrangement uses TRBV29-1 and TRBJ1-5; 10 bases are a match to TRBD1. The CDR3 extends over 13 amino acids. Germline CDR1 and CDR2: SQVTM and ANQGSEA. J lost 4 bases, V lost 4 bases, and 1 base had no gene match. CDR3 nucleotides: TGCAGCGTTGGACAGGGGGCGAATCAGCCCCAGCATTTT. The encoded protein is CSVGQGANQPQHF.

This clonotype was recorded many times. The rearrangement joins TRBV5-1 to TRBJ1-5; no definite D call. This CDR3 spans 14 amino acids. Germline V CDR1 and CDR2: SGHRS, YFSETQ. V was pared by 4 bases and J by 0 bases, with 8 bases between. CDR3 loop: CASSPNYSNQPQHF. As DNA, the CDR3 is TGCGCCAGCAGCCCTAACTATAGCAATCAGCCCCAGCATTTT.

In this sample, this clonotype turned up many times. The rearrangement joins TRBV6-5 to TRBJ2-7; D is unresolved. V gave up 6 bases and J gave up 1 base, with 7 bases separating them. The length of the CDR3 is 12 residues. Germline V lookup: CDR1 MNHEY, CDR2 SVGAGI. Here the CDR3 reads CASSFSSYEQYF. CDR3 bases: TGTGCCAGCAGCTTCTCTTCCTACGAGCAGTACTTC.

This clonotype was observed at least ten times. The chain uses TRBV19 and TRBJ1-5; D may be TRBD1 (5 bases). Trimming pared 5 bases from V and 3 bases from J, leaving 11 bases between. Germline V gives CDR1 LNHDA, CDR2 SQIVND (reference sequence). The CDR3 consists of 14 residues. CDR3 loop: CASSVDRDNQPQHF. The CDR3 DNA follows: TGTGCCAGTAGTGTTGACAGAGACAATCAGCCCCAGCATTTT.

With respect to this clonotype: A much larger clone sits a single nucleotide away, making a read error possible. The CDR3 ends on some other residue instead of the conserved phenylalanine or tryptophan, so this is likely a read error. The chain is built from TRBV5-1 and TRBJ2-7; no firm D call. CDR3 size: 14 residues. CDR1 is SGHRS and CDR2 is YFSETQ in the germline V gene. V lost 0 bases to trimming and J lost 0 bases, with 7 bases between them. CDR3 sequence reads: CASSLEVTSYEQYS. The CDR3 nucleotides are TGCGCCAGCAGCTTGGAGGTGACCTCCTACGAGCAGTACTCC.

Concerning this clonotype: The germline gene is not matched at one end of the junction; a read error may be the cause. The genes are TRBV10-3 and TRBJ1-5; D is possibly TRBD1 (5 bases). The germline V gene encodes CDR1 ENHRY and CDR2 SYGVKD. The CDR3 length is 15 residues. The CDR3 sequence is CASSARRGRNQPQHF. CDR3 DNA sequence: TGTGCCAGCAGTGCCCGACGGGGGAGGAATCAGCCCCAGCATTTT.

There are a few counts of this clonotype. This rearrangement joins TRBV5-1 to TRBJ1-4; the D is unclear. CDR3 length equals 12 residues. Germline lookup yields CDR1 SGHRS and CDR2 YFSETQ. V was cut by 4 bases and J by 10 bases, with 11 bases left in between. CDR3 sequence: CASSKAGGKLFF. The CDR3 DNA follows: TGCGCCAGCAGCAAGGCCGGAGGAAAACTGTTTTTT.

As regards this clonotype: This clone may be a read error of a much larger clone one base away. The chain combines TRBV20-1 with TRBJ2-5; 9 nucleotides line up with TRBD2. The end of the DNA fits TRBJ2-7 better, so the J call may be wrong. Germline V CDR1 and CDR2: DFQATT, SNEGSKA (reference sequence). The CDR3 runs to 14 residues. The CDR3 region is CGARGSGGFYEQYF. In DNA, the CDR3 is TGCGGTGCTCGAGGTAGCGGGGGTTTCTACGAGCAGTACTTC.